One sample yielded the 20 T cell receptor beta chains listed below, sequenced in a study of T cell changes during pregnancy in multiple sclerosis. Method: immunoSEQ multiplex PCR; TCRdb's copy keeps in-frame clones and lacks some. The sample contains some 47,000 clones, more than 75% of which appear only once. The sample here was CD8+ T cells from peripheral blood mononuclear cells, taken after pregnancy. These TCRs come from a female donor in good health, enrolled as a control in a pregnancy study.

The CDR3 nucleotides read TGTGCCAGCAGCTTTCTCCCAGAATCTAATGAGCAGTTCTTC. Amino acid sequence: CASSFLPESNEQFF. The rearrangement links TRBV11-1 to TRBJ2-1; D is undetermined. The CDR3 is made up of 14 amino acids. V lost 3 bases to trimming and J lost 7 bases, with 13 bases between them. CDR1 SGHAT and CDR2 FQDESV come from the germline V gene (reference sequence).

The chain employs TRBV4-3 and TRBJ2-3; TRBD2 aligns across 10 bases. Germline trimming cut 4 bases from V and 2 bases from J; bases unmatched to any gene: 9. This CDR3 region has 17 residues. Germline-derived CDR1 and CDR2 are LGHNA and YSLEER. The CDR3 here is CASSPSGGASPTDTQYF. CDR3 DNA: TGCGCCAGCAGCCCCAGCGGGGGGGCGTCTCCCACAGATACGCAGTATTTT.

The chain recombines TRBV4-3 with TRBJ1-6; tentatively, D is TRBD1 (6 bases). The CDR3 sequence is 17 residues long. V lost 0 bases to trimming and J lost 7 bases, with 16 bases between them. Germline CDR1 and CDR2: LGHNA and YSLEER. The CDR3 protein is CASSQDLLGGGNSPLHF. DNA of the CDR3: TGCGCCAGCAGCCAAGATCTTCTTGGGGGCGGAAATTCACCCCTCCACTTT.

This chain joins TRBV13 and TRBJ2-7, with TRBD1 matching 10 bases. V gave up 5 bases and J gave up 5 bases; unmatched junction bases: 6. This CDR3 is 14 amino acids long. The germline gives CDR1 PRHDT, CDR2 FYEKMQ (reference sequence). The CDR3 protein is CASSNDRGHDEQYF. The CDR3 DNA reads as TGTGCCAGCAGCAACGACAGGGGGCACGACGAGCAGTACTTC.

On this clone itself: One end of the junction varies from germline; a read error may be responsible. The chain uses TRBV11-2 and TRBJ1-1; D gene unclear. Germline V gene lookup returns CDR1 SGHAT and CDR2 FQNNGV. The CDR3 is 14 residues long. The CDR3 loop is CASSLEAVYTETFF. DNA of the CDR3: TGTGCCAGCAGCTTAGAGGCGGTCTACACTGAAACTTTCTTT.

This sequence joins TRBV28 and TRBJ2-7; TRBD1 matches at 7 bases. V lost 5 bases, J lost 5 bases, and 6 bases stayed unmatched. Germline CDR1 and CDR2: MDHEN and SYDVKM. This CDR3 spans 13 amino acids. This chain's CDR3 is CASSHRQGDEQYF. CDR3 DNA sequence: TGTGCCAGCAGTCACCGACAGGGTGACGAGCAGTACTTC.

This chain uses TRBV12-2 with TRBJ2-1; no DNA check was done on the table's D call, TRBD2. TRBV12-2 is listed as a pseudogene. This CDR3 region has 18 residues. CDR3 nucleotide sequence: TGTGCAAGTCGCTTAGCGCAAGCGGGGGTAACCTCCTACAATGAGCAGTTCTTC. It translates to CASRLAQAGVTSYNEQFF.

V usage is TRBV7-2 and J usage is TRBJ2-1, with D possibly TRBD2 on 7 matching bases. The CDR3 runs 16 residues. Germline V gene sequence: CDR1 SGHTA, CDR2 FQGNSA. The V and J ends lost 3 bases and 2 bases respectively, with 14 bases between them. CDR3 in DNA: TGTGCCAGCAGCTTTTCGACGGGGGGCCCCTACAATGAGCAGTTCTTC. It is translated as CASSFSTGGPYNEQFF. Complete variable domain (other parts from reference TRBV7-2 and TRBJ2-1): GAGVSQSPSNKVTEKGKDVELRCDPISGHTALYWYRQSLGQGLEFLIYFQGNSAPDKSGLPSDRFSAERTGGSVSTLTIQRTQQEDSAVYLCASSFSTGGPYNEQFFGPGTRLTVL.

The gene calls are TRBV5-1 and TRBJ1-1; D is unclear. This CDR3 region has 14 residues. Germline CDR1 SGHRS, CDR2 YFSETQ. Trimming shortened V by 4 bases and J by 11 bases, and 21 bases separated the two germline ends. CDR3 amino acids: CASSPGKEGVSAFF. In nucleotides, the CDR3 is TGCGCCAGCAGCCCGGGCAAGGAGGGCGTATCGGCTTTCTTT.

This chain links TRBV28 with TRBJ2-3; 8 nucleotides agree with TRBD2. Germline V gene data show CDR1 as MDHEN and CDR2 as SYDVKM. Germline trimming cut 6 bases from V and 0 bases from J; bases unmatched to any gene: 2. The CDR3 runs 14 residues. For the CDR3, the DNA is TGTGCCAGCAGCATAGCGGGGAGCACAGATACGCAGTATTTT. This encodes CASSIAGSTDTQYF.

The chain's CDR3 is CASSRGGAGRMNYGYTF. For the CDR3, the DNA is TGTGCCAGCAGTCGGGGTGGGGCAGGGAGGATGAACTATGGCTACACCTTC. The chain links TRBV27 to TRBJ1-2; TRBD1 might be the D (5 bases). V dropped 5 bases and J dropped 2 bases, with 21 bases sitting between them. Per the germline V gene, CDR1 is MNHEY and CDR2 is SMNVEV (reference sequence). The CDR3 has 17 amino acids.

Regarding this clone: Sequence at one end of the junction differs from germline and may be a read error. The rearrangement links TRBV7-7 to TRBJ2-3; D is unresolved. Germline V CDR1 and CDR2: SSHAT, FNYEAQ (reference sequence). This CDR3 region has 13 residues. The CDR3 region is CASSFQAADTQYF. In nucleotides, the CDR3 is TGTGCTAGCAGCTTCCAAGCCGCGGATACGCAGTATTTT. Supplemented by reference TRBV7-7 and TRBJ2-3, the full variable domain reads GAGVSQSPRYKVTKRGQDVTLRCDPISSHATLYWYQQALGQGPEFLTYFNYEAQPDKSGLPSDRFSAERPEGSISTLTIQRTEQRDSAMYRCASSFQAADTQYFGPGTRLTVL.

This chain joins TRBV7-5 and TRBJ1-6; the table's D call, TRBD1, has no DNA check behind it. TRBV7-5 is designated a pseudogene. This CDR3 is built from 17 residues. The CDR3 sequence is CARSLAPDRSGNSPLHF. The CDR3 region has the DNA TGTGCCAGAAGCTTAGCGCCAGACAGGTCAGGTAATTCACCCCTCCACTTT.

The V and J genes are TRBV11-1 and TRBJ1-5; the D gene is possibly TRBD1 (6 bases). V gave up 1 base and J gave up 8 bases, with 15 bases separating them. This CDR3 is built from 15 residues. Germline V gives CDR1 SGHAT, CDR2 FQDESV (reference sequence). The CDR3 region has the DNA TGTGCCAGCAGCTTAGGACAGGACCGATATGAGCCCCAGCATTTT. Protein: CASSLGQDRYEPQHF.

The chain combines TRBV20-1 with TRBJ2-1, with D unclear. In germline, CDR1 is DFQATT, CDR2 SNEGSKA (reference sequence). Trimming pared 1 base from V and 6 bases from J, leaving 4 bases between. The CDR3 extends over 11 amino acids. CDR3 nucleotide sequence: TGCAGTGCTAGAGCTTCCAATGAGCAGTTCTTC. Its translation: CSARASNEQFF.

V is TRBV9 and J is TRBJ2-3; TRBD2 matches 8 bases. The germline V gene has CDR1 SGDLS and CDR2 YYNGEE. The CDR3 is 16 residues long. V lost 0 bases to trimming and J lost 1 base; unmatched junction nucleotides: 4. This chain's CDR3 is CASSVGGGPRTDTQYF. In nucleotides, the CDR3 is TGTGCCAGCAGCGTAGGCGGGGGGCCACGCACAGATACGCAGTATTTT. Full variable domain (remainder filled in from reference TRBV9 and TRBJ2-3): DSGVTQTPKHLITATGQRVTLRCSPRSGDLSVYWYQQSLDQGLQFLIQYYNGEERAKGNILERFSAQQFPDLHSELNLSSLELGDSALYFCASSVGGGPRTDTQYFGPGTRLTVL.

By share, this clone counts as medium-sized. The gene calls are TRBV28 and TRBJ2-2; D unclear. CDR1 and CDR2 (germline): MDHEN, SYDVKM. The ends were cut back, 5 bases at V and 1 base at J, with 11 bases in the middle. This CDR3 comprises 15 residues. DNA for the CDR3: TGTGCCAGCAGTACAAATCTCTGGAACACCGGGGAGCTGTTTTTT. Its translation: CASSTNLWNTGELFF.

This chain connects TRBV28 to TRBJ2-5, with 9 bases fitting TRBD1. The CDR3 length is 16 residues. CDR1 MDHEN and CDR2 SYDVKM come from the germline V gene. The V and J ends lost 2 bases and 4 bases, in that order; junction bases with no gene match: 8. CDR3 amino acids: CASSLTGTGRGETQYF. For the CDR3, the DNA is TGTGCCAGCAGTTTAACCGGGACAGGGCGGGGAGAGACCCAGTACTTC.

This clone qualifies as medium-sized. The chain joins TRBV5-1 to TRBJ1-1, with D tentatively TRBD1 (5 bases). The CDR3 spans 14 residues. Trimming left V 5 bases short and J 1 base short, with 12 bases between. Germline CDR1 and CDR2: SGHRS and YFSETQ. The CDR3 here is CASRRQGQNTEAFF. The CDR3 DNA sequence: TGCGCCAGCAGGAGACAAGGACAGAACACTGAAGCTTTCTTT.

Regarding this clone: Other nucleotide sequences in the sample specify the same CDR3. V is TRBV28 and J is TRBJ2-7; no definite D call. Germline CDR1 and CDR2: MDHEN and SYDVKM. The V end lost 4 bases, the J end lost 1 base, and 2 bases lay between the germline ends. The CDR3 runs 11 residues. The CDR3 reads CASSSSYEQYF. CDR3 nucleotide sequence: TGTGCCAGCAGTTCTTCCTACGAGCAGTACTTC.